Listed below are T cell receptor beta chains from one sample, sequenced in a study of blood T cell repertoires in COVID-19. Assay: immunoSEQ multiplex PCR; the TCRdb copy retains only in-frame clones and omits some. The sample contains 150,000 to 200,000 clones, 82% of which appear only once. Sequenced material: peripheral blood. All receptors derive from a woman aged 40 to 55 with COVID-19, enrolled during active disease. Both conserved end residues are trimmed from each CDR3. Where a row states a size, it is once, few, many or the class of an expanded clone; other rows omit it.

CDR3 protein: ASSSPDRVYNEQF
V gene: TRBV13
clone size: .

CDR3 protein: ASSLAFQGWAF
V gene: TRBV11-2
clone size: .

CDR3 protein: ASSSGQTGRSGNTIY
V gene: TRBV5-1
clone size: few

CDR3 protein: ASSWTGRGQPQH
V gene: TRBV5-5
clone size: .

CDR3 protein: ASSLRDSPIGEQF
V gene: TRBV27
clone size: .

CDR3 protein: ASSLSGNTIY
V gene: TRBV6-5
clone size: .

CDR3 protein: ASSASGTSAYNEQF
V gene: TRBV9
clone size: .

CDR3 protein: ASSVQVYNEQF
V gene: TRBV9
clone size: .

CDR3 protein: ASSKGLESGSSSYEQY
V gene: TRBV21-1
clone size: few

CDR3 protein: ASSFGGVNYGYT
V gene: TRBV5-4
clone size: .

CDR3 protein: ASSYRERNTEAF
V gene: TRBV6-6
clone size: many

CDR3 protein: ASSVDGGQPQH
V gene: TRBV9
clone size: few

CDR3 protein: ASWDRGNTEAF
V gene: TRBV28
clone size: .

CDR3 protein: ASSWDIAGPPYNEQF
V gene: TRBV19
clone size: .

CDR3 protein: ASSPLAGVSYNEQF
V gene: TRBV18
clone size: .

CDR3 protein: ASSFNSGENEKLF
V gene: TRBV28
clone size: .

CDR3 protein: ASSIGTGAIYEQY
V gene: TRBV28
clone size: .

CDR3 protein: ASTGAGASYNSPLH
V gene: TRBV6-1
clone size: .

CDR3 protein: ASRSGDTGELF
V gene: TRBV4-1
clone size: .

CDR3 protein: ATRSGVDEQY
V gene: TRBV27
clone size: .

CDR3 protein: ASSIPGQGNQPQH
V gene: TRBV28
clone size: .

CDR3 protein: ASSFGASYTGELF
V gene: TRBV27
clone size: few

CDR3 protein: AISESWTSGSSYEQY
V gene: TRBV10-3
clone size: .

CDR3 protein: ASGRAQSNQPQH
V gene: TRBV6-5
clone size: .

CDR3 protein: ASSGTSITGELF
V gene: TRBV11-2
clone size: .

CDR3 protein: ASSPRLAQNNEQF
V gene: TRBV9
clone size: .

CDR3 protein: ASSPRGGREQF
V gene: TRBV5-8
clone size: .

CDR3 protein: ASSQSETQY
V gene: TRBV3-1/TRBV3-2
clone size: .

CDR3 protein: ASSLEGIGGTQY
V gene: TRBV7-8
clone size: .